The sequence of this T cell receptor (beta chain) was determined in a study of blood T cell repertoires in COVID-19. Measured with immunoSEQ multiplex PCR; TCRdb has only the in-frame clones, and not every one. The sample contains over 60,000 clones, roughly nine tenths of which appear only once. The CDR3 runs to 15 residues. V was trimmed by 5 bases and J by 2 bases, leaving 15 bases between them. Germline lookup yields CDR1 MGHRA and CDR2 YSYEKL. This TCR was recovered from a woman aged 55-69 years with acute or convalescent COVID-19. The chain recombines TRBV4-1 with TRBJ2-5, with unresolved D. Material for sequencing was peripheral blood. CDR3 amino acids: CASSFAPWAQETQYF. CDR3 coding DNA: TGCGCCAGCAGCTTCGCCCCGTGGGCGCAAGAGACCCAGTACTTC.